The count of the clone carrying this T cell receptor beta chain is one. The antigen is unknown. This specimen comes from a study of beta chain features in type 1 diabetes. The authors reverse transcribed all of the isolated RNA, so sequencing captured expressed TCRB transcripts. Repertoires were generated with immunoSEQ multiplex PCR, while TCRdb's copy carries only in-frame clones and drops some. This sample has approximately 58,000 clones, with 63% found just once. Study findings and constraints: TCRB CDR3s were moderately but significantly shorter in Type 1 diabetes patients in all four CD4+ subsets.

With 2 bases clipped from V and 2 bases from J, the junction kept 10 bases outside the gene matches. This CDR3 has 17 residues. The germline V gene encodes CDR1 SGHRS and CDR2 YFSETQ. This sequence joins TRBV5-1 and TRBJ2-7, with 10 bases identical to TRBD1. This clonotype was obtained from a woman aged 25 to 39 with type 1 diabetes. Sequenced material: stem cell memory CD4+ T cells from blood. CDR3 sequence (DNA): TGCGCCAGCAGCTTATATAACCCGGGACAGGGGCCCTACGAGCAGTACTTC. It yields the protein CASSLYNPGQGPYEQYF.